This T cell receptor (beta chain) was identified in a study of shared clonotypes between healthy human individuals. Germline-derived CDR1 and CDR2 are LGHNA and YNFKEQ. CDR3 size: 15 residues. Trimming pared 3 bases from V and 2 bases from J, leaving 14 bases between. This table comes from immunoSEQ multiplex PCR, and its TCRdb copy is limited to in-frame clones, with some not included. This table has around 510,000 clones, roughly 79% appearing once. J is TRBJ2-7 and V is TRBV4-2, with D perhaps matching TRBD1 (5 bases). The TCR comes from a woman aged 40 to 50 in good health. Some clones in this sample may be carry-over from other donors' samples. Sequenced sample: PBMCs. The CDR3 coding sequence is TGTGCCAGCAGCCAGGGGCTAGTTTTAACCTACGAGCAGTACTTC. This sequence encodes CASSQGLVLTYEQYF.